The subject of this entry is one T cell receptor beta chain. Antigen: not known. With 2 bases clipped from V and 3 bases from J, the junction kept 6 bases outside the gene matches. CDR1 and CDR2 (germline): SEHNR, FQNEAQ (reference sequence). The CDR3 totals 16 residues. This record comes from a study of cytomegalovirus exposure and HLA in healthy donors. Study-wide findings and caveats: Testing in vitro showed three CMV-associated chains specific for CMV antigens. Rarity held for most TCR sequences, but there were some public TCRs that occurred in many donors.

The assay was immunoSEQ multiplex PCR, and TCRdb's table has in-frame clones only and misses some. Counted here are hundreds of thousands of clones, approximately 84% occurring once; the ten biggest clones make up 9.5% to 15%. Sequences were obtained from PBMCs. The sequence was obtained from a man between 18 and 35 years old in good health and CMV-seropositive. The chain employs TRBV7-9 and TRBJ2-2, with TRBD1 identical over 7 bases. The CDR3 nucleotides are TGTGCCAGCAGCTTAACCAACAGGGGCGACACCGGGGAGCTGTTTTTT. Translating gives CASSLTNRGDTGELFF.